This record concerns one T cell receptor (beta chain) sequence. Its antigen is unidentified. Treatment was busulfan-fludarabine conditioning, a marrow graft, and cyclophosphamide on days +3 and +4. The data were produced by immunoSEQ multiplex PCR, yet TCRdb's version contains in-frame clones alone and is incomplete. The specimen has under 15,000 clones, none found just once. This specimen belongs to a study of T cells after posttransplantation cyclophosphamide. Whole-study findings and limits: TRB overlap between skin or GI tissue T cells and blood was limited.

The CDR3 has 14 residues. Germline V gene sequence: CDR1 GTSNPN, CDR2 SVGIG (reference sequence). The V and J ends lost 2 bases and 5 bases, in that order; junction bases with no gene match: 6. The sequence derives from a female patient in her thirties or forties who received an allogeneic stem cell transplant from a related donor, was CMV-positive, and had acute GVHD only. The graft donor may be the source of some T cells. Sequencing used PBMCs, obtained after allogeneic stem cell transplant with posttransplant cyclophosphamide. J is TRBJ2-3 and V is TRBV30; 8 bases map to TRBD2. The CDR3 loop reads CAWSYKRELDTQYF. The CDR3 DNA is TGTGCCTGGAGTTATAAGCGGGAGTTAGATACGCAGTATTTT. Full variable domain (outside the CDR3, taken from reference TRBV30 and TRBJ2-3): SQTIHQWPATLVQPVGSPLSLECTVEGTSNPNLYWYRQAAGRGLQLLFYSVGIGQISSEVPQNLSASRPQDRQFILSSKKLLLSDSGFYLCAWSYKRELDTQYFGPGTRLTVL.